The 12 T cell receptor beta chains listed next were all sequenced from one sample in a study of cytomegalovirus exposure and HLA in healthy donors. Repertoires were generated with immunoSEQ multiplex PCR, while TCRdb's copy carries only in-frame clones and drops some. This sample has roughly 270,000 clones, with 85% to 90% found just once. Sequences were obtained from PBMCs. The receptors derive from a woman aged 18-29 years in good health and CMV-seronegative.

The chain employs TRBV27 and TRBJ1-4; the D is unclear. The CDR3 has 14 residues. Looked up from germline, CDR1 is MNHEY and CDR2 is SMNVEV (reference sequence). V was cut by 4 bases and J by 2 bases, with 8 bases left in between. In DNA form, the CDR3 reads TGTGCCAGCAGTTCCAGGAGGACTAATGAAAAACTGTTTTTT. Translating gives CASSSRRTNEKLFF.

The chain links TRBV25-1 to TRBJ1-3; D gene uncertain. CDR1 is MGHDK, CDR2 SYGVNS, per germline. V lost 3 bases and J 0 bases, leaving 15 bases between the germline ends. The CDR3 contains 17 residues. The DNA for the CDR3 is TGTGCCAGCAGTGACCGTAGAAGCCAGGACTCTGGAAACACCATATATTTT. As protein: CASSDRRSQDSGNTIYF.

The CDR3 bases are TGTGCCAGCAGCAGATCCGGGACAGGGATAGGCGGGGAGCTGTTTTTT. Translated, it gives CASSRSGTGIGGELFF. J is TRBJ2-2 and V is TRBV7-3; TRBD1 aligns across 9 bases. Losses at the gene ends were 5 bases for V and 7 bases for J; bases not matched to a gene: 11. This CDR3 is 16 amino acids long. In germline, CDR1 is SGHTA, CDR2 FQGTGA.

This rearrangement joins TRBV27 to TRBJ1-1; maybe TRBD1 (5 bases). This CDR3 region has 13 residues. Germline assignment: CDR1 MNHEY and CDR2 SMNVEV (reference sequence). Trimming shortened V by 7 bases and J by 6 bases, and 15 bases separated the two germline ends. The CDR3 loop is CASTDVGAAEAFF. The CDR3 DNA reads as TGTGCCAGCACGGATGTTGGGGCGGCTGAAGCTTTCTTT.

This clone was detected a few times. The chain carries TRBV6-6 and TRBJ2-5, with 7 bases identical to TRBD1. The V segment lost 10 bases and the J segment 1 base; nucleotides outside the gene matches: 12. This CDR3 spans 15 amino acids. Germline V gives CDR1 MNHNY, CDR2 SVGAGI (reference sequence). The CDR3 loop is CATKPKGQLQETQYF. The CDR3, as DNA: TGTGCCACCAAACCAAAGGGACAGCTCCAAGAGACCCAGTACTTC.

This chain links TRBV2 with TRBJ2-3, with D perhaps TRBD1 (5 bases). In germline, CDR1 is SNHLY, CDR2 FYNNEI. The CDR3 runs to 15 residues. Trimming removed 1 base at V and 10 bases at J, with 18 bases between. Here the CDR3 reads CASSEDVTVFLPQYF. The CDR3 DNA sequence: TGTGCCAGCAGTGAAGATGTGACAGTCTTCTTGCCGCAGTATTTT.

The chain is built from TRBV29-1 and TRBJ1-1; D unresolved. The CDR3 runs to 12 residues. Germline lookup yields CDR1 SQVTM and CDR2 ANQGSEA. V lost 8 bases and J lost 7, with 17 bases in between. As DNA, the CDR3 is TGCAGCTGCCGGGTACAATCCCTTGAAGCTTTCTTT. Amino acid sequence: CSCRVQSLEAFF.

The CDR3 nucleotides read TGTGCCACCGGAGGGAATGAGCAGTTCTTC. Translated, it gives CATGGNEQFF. The chain carries TRBV27 and TRBJ2-1; D is possibly TRBD2 (6 bases). Trimming stripped 10 bases from V and 7 bases from J, with 8 bases between. The germline V gene encodes CDR1 MNHEY and CDR2 SMNVEV (reference sequence). CDR3 length: 10 residues.

The chain has TRBV6-6 and TRBJ1-2; D might be TRBD1 (6 bases). This CDR3 comprises 12 residues. CDR1 MNHNY and CDR2 SVGAGI come from the germline V gene (reference sequence). Trimming stripped 6 bases from V and 4 bases from J, with 9 bases between. CDR3 residues: CASRDSVYGYTF. The DNA for the CDR3 is TGTGCCAGCAGGGACAGTGTCTATGGCTACACCTTC.

This clone was found a few times. This rearrangement joins TRBV4-2 to TRBJ2-1, with 9 bases that match TRBD1. The CDR3 consists of 14 residues. CDR1 and CDR2 (germline): LGHNA, YNFKEQ. The trim removed 3 bases at V and 8 bases at J, leaving 5 bases unmatched. In DNA, the CDR3 is TGTGCCAGCAGCCACCCGGGACAGGGCGATGAGCAGTTCTTC. It translates to CASSHPGQGDEQFF.

The rearrangement links TRBV2 to TRBJ2-1; possibly TRBD2 for D (6 bases). The germline V gene has CDR1 SNHLY and CDR2 FYNNEI. The CDR3 covers 18 residues. Trimming took 3 bases from V and 0 from J, leaving 18 bases between them. The CDR3 DNA reads as TGTGCCAGCAGTGATTCGGGACTTTTCTCCAGCTCCTACAATGAGCAGTTCTTC. This codes for CASSDSGLFSSSYNEQFF. Full variable domain (missing parts from reference TRBV2 and TRBJ2-1): EPEVTQTPSHQVTQMGQEVILRCVPISNHLYFYWYRQILGQKVEFLVSFYNNEISEKSEIFDDQFSVERPDGSNFTLKIRSTKLEDSAMYFCASSDSGLFSSSYNEQFFGPGTRLTVL.

The chain couples TRBV28 to TRBJ2-3; TRBD2 might be the D (6 bases). V gave up 3 bases and J gave up 2 bases, with 9 bases separating them. The CDR3 covers 14 residues. Germline-derived CDR1 and CDR2 are MDHEN and SYDVKM. This CDR3 is CASSLLANTDTQYF. The CDR3 coding sequence is TGTGCCAGCAGTTTGCTAGCGAACACAGATACGCAGTATTTT.